The 18 T cell receptor beta chains below were found in one sample sequenced in a study of cytomegalovirus exposure and HLA in healthy donors. PCR amplification relied on 60 Vbeta primers (plus 13 Jbeta primers). Generated by immunoSEQ multiplex PCR, the TCRdb table keeps only in-frame clones and is missing some. The table records about 160,000 clones, 80% to 90% of them present only once. The sample taken for sequencing was PBMCs. These receptors originate from a man aged 45 to 65 in good health and CMV-seropositive.

This clone appeared a single time. This chain connects TRBV5-6 to TRBJ1-1; the D is unclear. Trimming left V 2 bases short and J 3 bases short, with 5 bases between. CDR3 length: 12 amino acids. Germline lookup yields CDR1 SGHDT and CDR2 YYEEEE. The CDR3 bases are TGTGCCAGCAGCTTCGAGTACACTGAAGCTTTCTTT. Protein sequence: CASSFEYTEAFF.

This chain connects TRBV6-1 to TRBJ2-7; 8 nucleotides agree with TRBD2. Germline V lookup: CDR1 MNHNS, CDR2 SASEGT. The CDR3 is made up of 15 amino acids. After removal of 7 bases from V and 0 bases from J, the junction contained 8 bases not matched to a gene. The CDR3 region is CASMSYGRASYEQYF. The CDR3 nucleotides read TGTGCCAGCATGTCATACGGGAGGGCCTCCTACGAGCAGTACTTC.

V and J are TRBV18 and TRBJ2-3; 10 nucleotides line up with TRBD2. Germline-derived CDR1 and CDR2 are KGHSH and LQKENI. CDR3 length: 15 amino acids. The V and J ends lost 2 bases and 6 bases, in that order; junction bases with no gene match: 5. CDR3 region: CASSPDLAGVDTQYF. CDR3 sequence (DNA): TGTGCCAGCTCACCAGATCTAGCGGGGGTGGATACGCAGTATTTT.

In DNA, the CDR3 is TGTGCCAGCAGTGCACCCGGTGGCGGCGCGATGAACGAGCAGTACTTC. Translating gives CASSAPGGGAMNEQYF. V usage is TRBV2 and J usage is TRBJ2-7; D is uncertain. The CDR3 covers 16 residues. Germline lookup yields CDR1 SNHLY and CDR2 FYNNEI. V lost 4 bases, J lost 5 bases, and 21 bases lay in between.

The V gene is TRBV5-4, the J gene TRBJ2-1; D remains ambiguous. This CDR3 comprises 15 residues. The germline V and J ends were trimmed by 7 bases and 0 bases, with 14 bases remaining between them. Germline V gives CDR1 SGHNT, CDR2 YYREEE (reference sequence). CDR3 nucleotides: TGTGCCAGCGGTCTCCCCTCGAGCTCCTACAATGAGCAGTTCTTC. This sequence encodes CASGLPSSSYNEQFF.

The J gene is TRBJ2-3, the V gene TRBV21-1; TRBD2, as called in the table, went unchecked against the DNA. TRBV21-1 has pseudogene status. This CDR3 has 13 amino acids. Written as DNA, the CDR3 is TGTGCCAGCAGCAACGGCCTAGCAGATACGCAGTATTTT. Translation gives CASSNGLADTQYF.

The CDR3 nucleotides are TGTGCCAGCAGCCCAGGGGACAGGGCCTATGGCTACACCTTC. It yields the protein CASSPGDRAYGYTF. V and J are TRBV5-6 and TRBJ1-2; 9 bases align to TRBD1. The germline CDR1 and CDR2 sequences are SGHDT and YYEEEE. J lost 4 bases, V lost 4 bases, and 5 bases had no gene match. The length of the CDR3 is 14 residues.

This clone was detected only a few times. This chain joins TRBV28 and TRBJ2-7, with a weak D call TRBD2 (5 bases). Per the germline V gene, CDR1 is MDHEN and CDR2 is SYDVKM. The CDR3 is 14 amino acids. V gave up 2 bases and J gave up 2 bases, with 10 bases separating them. DNA for the CDR3: TGTGCCAGCAGTTTAGGCGGGTTAACCTACGAGCAGTACTTC. Amino acid sequence: CASSLGGLTYEQYF. The full variable domain, completed using reference TRBV28 and TRBJ2-7, is DVKVTQSSRYLVKRTGEKVFLECVQDMDHENMFWYRQDPGLGLRLIYFSYDVKMKEKGDIPEGYSVSREKKERFSLILESASTNQTSMYLCASSLGGLTYEQYFGPGTRLTVT.

The chain joins TRBV5-4 to TRBJ2-5; weak D call: TRBD1 (5 bases). Germline V gene data show CDR1 as SGHNT and CDR2 as YYREEE (reference sequence). V lost 7 bases and J 0 bases, leaving 10 bases between the germline ends. This CDR3 comprises 13 residues. This CDR3 is CASSDRNQETQYF. In nucleotides, the CDR3 is TGTGCCAGCTCAGACAGAAACCAAGAGACCCAGTACTTC.

As DNA, the CDR3 is TGTGCCAGCAGCTTGGGACTAGCGAACACCTACGAGCAGTACTTC. Translated, it gives CASSLGLANTYEQYF. The chain combines TRBV5-4 with TRBJ2-7; 8 nucleotides match TRBD2. This CDR3 comprises 15 residues. Trimming at V came to 0 bases and at J to 2 bases, leaving 4 bases not matched to a gene. Germline assignment: CDR1 SGHNT and CDR2 YYREEE (reference sequence).

The sample holds one count of this clone. The rearrangement joins TRBV5-4 to TRBJ2-7; D is possibly TRBD2 (5 bases). The germline CDR1 and CDR2 sequences are SGHNT and YYREEE (reference sequence). The CDR3 has 16 residues. V gave up 0 bases and J gave up 3 bases, with 16 bases separating them. The CDR3 DNA reads as TGTGCCAGCAGCTTGGGAATCCTAGCCAATCTCTACGAGCAGTACTTC. Its protein is CASSLGILANLYEQYF.

The rearrangement uses TRBV5-1 and TRBJ2-1, with D possibly TRBD2 on 5 matching bases. Looked up from germline, CDR1 is SGHRS and CDR2 is YFSETQ. Trimming took off 0 bases at V and 1 base at J, with 14 bases between the two ends. The CDR3 length is 17 residues. The CDR3 here is CASSLDSTSGSYNEQFF. The DNA for the CDR3 is TGCGCCAGCAGCTTGGACTCGACCTCGGGGTCCTACAATGAGCAGTTCTTC.

The chain joins TRBV6-6 to TRBJ1-1; the D gene is possibly TRBD1 (5 bases). This CDR3 region has 14 residues. V was trimmed by 4 bases and J by 5 bases, leaving 14 bases between them. The germline CDR1 and CDR2 sequences are MNHNY and SVGAGI (reference sequence). CDR3 in amino acids: CASSSPQGRTEAFF. CDR3 DNA: TGTGCCAGCAGTTCCCCCCAGGGTAGGACTGAAGCTTTCTTT.

The rearrangement uses TRBV2 and TRBJ2-2; the match to TRBD2 covers 9 bases. The CDR3 sequence is 17 residues long. Germline CDR1 SNHLY, CDR2 FYNNEI. V lost 4 bases and J lost 1; bases outside the gene matches: 7. For the CDR3, the DNA is TGTGCCAGCAGTGGGGCCTTTAGCGGGGGGAACACCGGGGAGCTGTTTTTT. Protein sequence: CASSGAFSGGNTGELFF.

This rearrangement joins TRBV29-1 to TRBJ2-1; TRBD1 aligns across 11 bases. From germline, CDR1 is SQVTM and CDR2 ANQGSEA. This CDR3 spans 16 amino acids. V trimming: 0 bases; J trimming: 3 bases; junction bases outside the gene matches: 4. CDR3 amino acids: CSVEDHGTGGYNEQFF. CDR3 nucleotide sequence: TGCAGCGTTGAAGATCACGGGACAGGGGGCTACAATGAGCAGTTCTTC.

The chain joins TRBV7-6 to TRBJ2-1; a possible D gene is TRBD2 (6 bases). The V end was cut by 3 bases, the J end by 5 bases, with 14 bases between. This CDR3 region has 15 residues. CDR1 SGHVS and CDR2 FNYEAQ come from the germline V gene. Here the CDR3 reads CASSFPGLENNEQFF. Written as DNA, the CDR3 is TGTGCCAGCAGCTTCCCGGGACTTGAAAACAATGAGCAGTTCTTC.

Concerning this clone itself: The junction shows a germline mismatch at one end, possibly a read error. The gene calls are TRBV7-7 and TRBJ2-1, with TRBD1 as a possible D gene (6 bases). This CDR3 region has 13 residues. CDR1 SSHAT and CDR2 FNYEAQ come from the germline V gene (reference sequence). Written as DNA, the CDR3 is TGTGCTAGCAGCTTGGGGACAAGCAATGAGCAGTTCTTC. Translated: CASSLGTSNEQFF.

This chain connects TRBV19 to TRBJ1-2, with TRBD1 identical over 7 bases. CDR1 is LNHDA and CDR2 is SQIVND in the germline V gene (reference sequence). V lost 1 base, J lost 8 bases, and 7 bases stayed unmatched. This CDR3 region has 14 residues. The chain's CDR3 is CASSIVWDSSGYTF. The CDR3 DNA is TGTGCCAGTAGTATAGTTTGGGACAGCAGCGGCTACACCTTC.